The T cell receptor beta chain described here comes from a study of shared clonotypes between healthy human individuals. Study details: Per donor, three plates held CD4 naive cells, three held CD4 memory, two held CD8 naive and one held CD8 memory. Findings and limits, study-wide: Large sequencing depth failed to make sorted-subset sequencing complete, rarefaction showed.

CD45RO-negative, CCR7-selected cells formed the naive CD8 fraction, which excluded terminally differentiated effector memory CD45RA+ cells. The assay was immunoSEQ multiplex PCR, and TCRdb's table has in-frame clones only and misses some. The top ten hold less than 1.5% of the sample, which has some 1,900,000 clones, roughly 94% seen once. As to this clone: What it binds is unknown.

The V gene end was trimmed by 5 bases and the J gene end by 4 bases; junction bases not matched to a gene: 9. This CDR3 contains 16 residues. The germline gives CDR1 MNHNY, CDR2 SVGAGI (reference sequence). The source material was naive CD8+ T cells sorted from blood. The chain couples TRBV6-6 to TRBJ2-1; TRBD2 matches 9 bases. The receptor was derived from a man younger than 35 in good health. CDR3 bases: TGTGCCAGCAGTCCCGGCGCGGGAGGGCCATACAATGAGCAGTTCTTC. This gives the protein CASSPGAGGPYNEQFF.